The 27 T cell receptor beta chains below all came from one sample that was sequenced in a study of blood T cell repertoires in COVID-19. The assay was immunoSEQ multiplex PCR, and TCRdb's table has in-frame clones only and misses some. The repertoire consists of about 120,000 clones, with approximately 84% occurring once and the leading ten covering about 7.3%. The specimen was peripheral blood. These receptors were taken from a woman in her thirties or forties with acute or convalescent COVID-19.

V usage is TRBV12-3 or TRBV12-4 and J usage is TRBJ1-1, with D perhaps TRBD1 (6 bases). The CDR3 runs to 13 residues. Trimming took off 7 bases at V and 1 base at J, with 10 bases between the two ends. The CDR3 nucleotides read TGTGCCAGCAACCCGACAGGGAACACTGAAGCTTTCTTT. This translates into CASNPTGNTEAFF.

The chain is built from TRBV7-6 and TRBJ2-7, with TRBD2 as a possible D gene (6 bases). Trimming removed 5 bases at V and 5 bases at J, with 13 bases between. Germline V gene lookup returns CDR1 SGHVS and CDR2 FNYEAQ. There are 13 residues in the CDR3. This CDR3 is CASSPQEGNEQYF. For the CDR3, the DNA is TGTGCCAGCAGCCCACAGGAGGGGAACGAGCAGTACTTC.

The chain links TRBV23-1 to TRBJ1-1; tentative D call: TRBD1 (5 bases). TRBV23-1 counts as an open reading frame of uncertain function. V lost 2 bases and J lost 1, with 11 bases in between. CDR3 length: 15 amino acids. Written as DNA, the CDR3 is TGCGCCAGCAGTCAAGGGTTCAGGGCGAACACTGAAGCTTTCTTT. Protein product: CASSQGFRANTEAFF.

The chain joins TRBV7-8 to TRBJ1-6, with D tentatively TRBD1 (6 bases). This CDR3 has 16 amino acids. Trimming left V 4 bases short and J 2 bases short, with 12 bases between. Germline CDR1 is SGHVS and CDR2 is FQNEAQ. CDR3 DNA sequence: TGTGCCAGCAGCTACGGACAGTCGACCTATAATTCACCCCTCCACTTT. Its protein product is CASSYGQSTYNSPLHF.

The chain joins TRBV18 to TRBJ2-5, with a possible D match to TRBD1 (5 bases). Trimming cost V 0 bases and J 0 bases, with 8 bases left between them. Germline V CDR1 and CDR2: KGHSH, LQKENI. The CDR3 runs 15 residues. CDR3 in DNA: TGTGCCAGCTCACCACCGAACAGGTACCAAGAGACCCAGTACTTC. Translated: CASSPPNRYQETQYF.

The J gene is TRBJ2-7, the V gene TRBV5-1, with D hard to call. Germline lookup yields CDR1 SGHRS and CDR2 YFSETQ. There are 13 residues in the CDR3. With 5 bases removed from V and 2 bases from J, the gap between germline ends came to 11 bases. The CDR3 loop is CASSSDGAYEQYF. The CDR3 DNA is TGCGCCAGCAGTTCCGACGGAGCCTACGAGCAGTACTTC.

This chain connects TRBV7-2 to TRBJ2-7; 11 bases fit TRBD2. CDR1 and CDR2 from the germline V gene are SGHTA and FQGNSA. With V trimmed by 5 bases and J by 0 bases, 6 bases remained unmatched. The CDR3 extends over 16 amino acids. CDR3 residues: CASSGRTSGLSYEQYF. The DNA for the CDR3 is TGTGCCAGCAGCGGACGGACTAGCGGGCTCTCCTACGAGCAGTACTTC.

This rearrangement joins TRBV11-2 to TRBJ2-3; a possible D gene is TRBD1 (5 bases). Germline CDR1 and CDR2: SGHAT and FQNNGV. V was trimmed by 5 bases and J by 2 bases, leaving 17 bases between them. The CDR3 extends over 16 amino acids. CDR3 region: CASSPQGLRLTDTQYF. The CDR3 DNA sequence: TGTGCCAGCAGCCCTCAGGGTCTCCGGCTCACAGATACGCAGTATTTT.

This chain links TRBV19 with TRBJ2-1; 8 bases agree with TRBD2. The CDR3 covers 14 residues. V gave up 7 bases and J gave up 7 bases; unmatched junction bases: 9. The germline V gene encodes CDR1 LNHDA and CDR2 SQIVND (reference sequence). As DNA, the CDR3 is TGTGCCAGTAAAATCCAGCGGGGGACTAATGAGCAGTTCTTC. It codes for CASKIQRGTNEQFF.

This chain joins TRBV7-2 and TRBJ2-3; 10 bases are a match to TRBD2. The V segment lost 5 bases and the J segment 2 bases; nucleotides outside the gene matches: 13. The CDR3 spans 18 residues. The germline gives CDR1 SGHTA, CDR2 FQGNSA. The DNA of the CDR3 is TGTGCCAGCAGCCTTACTTACAGCGGGGGGGCCAACACAGATACGCAGTATTTT. Protein: CASSLTYSGGANTDTQYF.

The V and J genes are TRBV7-8 and TRBJ1-1, with 9 bases fitting TRBD1. This CDR3 region has 13 residues. The germline V gene has CDR1 SGHVS and CDR2 FQNEAQ. V shed 1 base and J 8 bases; nucleotides not matched to a gene: 2. For the CDR3, the DNA is TGTGCCAGCAGCTTAGTAACAGGGGGCGAAGCTTTCTTT. This gives the protein CASSLVTGGEAFF.

The rearrangement joins TRBV25-1 to TRBJ1-1; D is uncertain. From germline, CDR1 is MGHDK and CDR2 SYGVNS. V shed 2 bases and J shed 0 bases, with 10 bases lying between them. The CDR3 is 15 amino acids. The CDR3 sequence is CASSEGPPMNTEAFF. As DNA, the CDR3 is TGTGCCAGCAGTGAAGGGCCTCCCATGAACACTGAAGCTTTCTTT.

This clone was seen once. The chain joins TRBV11-3 to TRBJ2-3, with D perhaps matching TRBD2 (5 bases). Germline V gene lookup returns CDR1 SGHNT and CDR2 YENEEA. V lost 4 bases to trimming and J lost 8 bases, with 16 bases between them. The length of the CDR3 is 14 residues. The CDR3 loop reads CASSSRTAGGTQYF. DNA for the CDR3: TGTGCCAGCAGCTCACGGACCGCGGGTGGTACGCAGTATTTT.

This chain links TRBV30 with TRBJ1-3, with D unclear. Trimming took off 0 bases at V and 0 bases at J, with 9 bases between the two ends. The CDR3 totals 15 residues. CDR1 and CDR2 (germline): GTSNPN, SVGIG (reference sequence). As DNA, the CDR3 is TGTGCCTGGAGTGTGGGAGGGCGCTCTGGAAACACCATATATTTT. Residues: CAWSVGGRSGNTIYF.

This sequence joins TRBV27 and TRBJ2-3; D perhaps matches TRBD1 (5 bases). Trimming removed 2 bases at V and 3 bases at J, with 12 bases between. Germline CDR1 and CDR2: MNHEY and SMNVEV (reference sequence). The CDR3 covers 15 residues. CDR3 nucleotide sequence: TGTGCCAGCAGTTTAAGGGGCGCTTATACAGATACGCAGTATTTT. It is translated as CASSLRGAYTDTQYF.

The chain employs TRBV6-1 and TRBJ1-2; D is possibly TRBD1 (6 bases). CDR3 size: 15 residues. Germline CDR1 reads MNHNS; CDR2 reads SASEGT. The V end lost 1 base, the J end lost 4 bases, and 13 bases lay between the germline ends. The CDR3 region is CASSEGKQGGYGYTF. CDR3 in DNA: TGTGCCAGCAGTGAAGGGAAACAGGGCGGCTATGGCTACACCTTC.

The V call is TRBV5-1, the J call TRBJ2-7; tentatively, D is TRBD1 (8 bases). The CDR3 is made up of 15 amino acids. Trimming pared 7 bases from V and 4 bases from J, leaving 21 bases between. In germline, CDR1 is SGHRS, CDR2 YFSETQ. CDR3 in amino acids: CASSMGGTGPYEQYF. Here the CDR3 DNA reads TGCGCCAGCTCCATGGGGGGGACAGGCCCTTACGAGCAGTACTTC.

The chain carries TRBV6-5 and TRBJ1-1, with 8 bases matching TRBD1. Germline V lookup: CDR1 MNHEY, CDR2 SVGAGI. After removal of 6 bases from V and 4 bases from J, the junction contained 4 bases not matched to a gene. This CDR3 contains 13 residues. The CDR3 bases are TGTGCCAGCAGCTTTACAGGGGGCACTGAAGCTTTCTTT. Amino acids: CASSFTGGTEAFF.

This clone has only one observation. The chain couples TRBV6-6 to TRBJ1-3, with unresolved D. Germline CDR1 is MNHNY and CDR2 is SVGAGI (reference sequence). The ends were cut back, 6 bases at V and 4 bases at J, with 10 bases in the middle. This CDR3 comprises 13 residues. As DNA, the CDR3 is TGTGCCAGCAGCCGGGGTATAGGAAACACCATATATTTT. Translated, it gives CASSRGIGNTIYF.

The V call is TRBV6-2 or TRBV6-3, the J call TRBJ2-2; maybe TRBD2 (6 bases). The CDR3 totals 14 residues. V lost 6 bases and J lost 6, with 14 bases in between. CDR1 is MNHEY, CDR2 SVGEGT, per germline. The CDR3 reads CASRPVPGAGELFF. The CDR3 DNA sequence: TGTGCCAGCAGACCTGTGCCGGGGGCCGGGGAGCTGTTTTTT.

This clone was observed a few times. The chain is built from TRBV4-1 and TRBJ2-7, with TRBD2 matching over 14 bases. Trimming removed 3 bases from V and 0 bases from J; junction bases left unmatched: 4. The V gene's germline CDR1 is MGHRA and CDR2 YSYEKL. The CDR3 runs 17 residues. CDR3 sequence: CASSHRTSGGSSYEQYF. For the CDR3, the DNA is TGCGCCAGCAGCCACCGGACTAGCGGGGGGAGCTCCTACGAGCAGTACTTC.

This sequence joins TRBV9 and TRBJ2-2; 7 bases line up with TRBD1. This CDR3 spans 16 amino acids. V lost 4 bases to trimming and J lost 3 bases; unmatched junction nucleotides: 9. CDR1 and CDR2 from the germline V gene are SGDLS and YYNGEE. The CDR3 region has the DNA TGTGCCAGCAGCCCCCACGGCCAGGGGGACACCGGGGAGCTGTTTTTT. This translates into CASSPHGQGDTGELFF.

The gene calls are TRBV3-1 (or the pseudogene TRBV3-2) and TRBJ2-5; a possible D gene is TRBD2 (5 bases). Trimming took 4 bases from V and 5 from J, leaving 8 bases between them. Per the germline V gene, CDR1 is LGHDT and CDR2 is YNNKEL (reference sequence). The CDR3 consists of 12 residues. The DNA for the CDR3 is TGTGCCAGCAGCCCGCGAGGGGAGACCCAGTACTTC. This gives the protein CASSPRGETQYF.

The chain carries TRBV19 and TRBJ1-5, with 9 bases identical to TRBD1. Germline V gene sequence: CDR1 LNHDA, CDR2 SQIVND (reference sequence). This CDR3 is 16 amino acids long. V shed 3 bases, J shed 3 bases, and the junction held 6 bases outside the gene matches. The CDR3 coding sequence is TGTGCCAGTAGTATGAAGGACAGGGGATACAATCAGCCCCAGCATTTT. Protein: CASSMKDRGYNQPQHF.

Only a few counts were recorded for this clone. This chain connects TRBV7-9 to TRBJ1-2; TRBD1 might be the D (5 bases). The CDR3 runs 13 residues. The V end was cut by 3 bases, the J end by 4 bases, with 9 bases between. CDR1 is SEHNR and CDR2 is FQNEAQ in the germline V gene (reference sequence). In DNA form, the CDR3 reads TGTGCCAGCAGCTTGGGCAGGGTCTATGGCTACACCTTC. Translated: CASSLGRVYGYTF. The whole variable domain, filled in from reference TRBV7-9 and TRBJ1-2, reads DTGVSQNPRHKITKRGQNVTFRCDPISEHNRLYWYRQTLGQGPEFLTYFQNEAQLEKSRLLSDRFSAERPKGSFSTLEIQRTEQGDSAMYLCASSLGRVYGYTFGSGTRLTVV.

The chain recombines TRBV12-3 or TRBV12-4 with TRBJ1-1; D gene unclear. The CDR3 has 12 amino acids. Trimming stripped 6 bases from V and 3 bases from J, with 8 bases between. CDR3 sequence (DNA): TGTGCCAGCAGCCGCGGGGACACTGAAGCTTTCTTT. Protein: CASSRGDTEAFF.

The chain recombines TRBV18 with TRBJ2-4; the D gene is possibly TRBD1 (6 bases). This CDR3 spans 15 amino acids. CDR1 and CDR2 from the germline V gene are KGHSH and LQKENI. Trimming pared 3 bases from V and 0 bases from J, leaving 9 bases between. The CDR3 is CASSPWTAAKNIQYF. CDR3 DNA: TGTGCCAGCTCACCTTGGACAGCAGCCAAAAACATTCAGTACTTC.